The rows below give T cell receptor beta chains drawn from one sample of a study of response to subunit inactivated influenza vaccine. TCRdb re-derived calls from the RT-PCR reads in MiXCR, one entry per CDR3 protein. The data show more than 700,000 distinct CDR3 sequences, 21% seen once. This material consisted of PBMCs from blood, taken roughly 5 days after vaccination. All receptors derive from a man aged 45 to 65 who received an inactivated influenza vaccine. Both conserved end residues are part of each CDR3. D genes are given only for firm matches. Clone size appears in some rows only: once, few, many, or a class for an expanded clone.

j_gene: TRBJ1-1; d_gene: .; abundance: few; v_gene: TRBV6-2/TRBV6-3; CDR3nt: TGTGCCAGCAGTACATCCATGAACACTGAAGCTTTCTTT; CDR3aa: CASSTSMNTEAFF
j_gene: TRBJ2-7; d_gene: TRBD2; abundance: .; v_gene: TRBV20-1; CDR3nt: TGCAGTGCTGGTAGCGGGACGAGCTCCTACGAGCAGTACTTC; CDR3aa: CSAGSGTSSYEQYF
j_gene: TRBJ2-7; d_gene: .; abundance: .; v_gene: TRBV7-2; CDR3nt: TGTGCCAGCAGCGCTTATCAGGGAGGGCAGTACTTC; CDR3aa: CASSAYQGGQYF
j_gene: TRBJ2-1; d_gene: .; abundance: few; v_gene: TRBV6-2/TRBV6-3; CDR3nt: TGTGCCAGCGTTTATTCCTCAGGGCGACCCTACAATGAGCAGTTCTTC; CDR3aa: CASVYSSGRPYNEQFF
j_gene: TRBJ2-1; d_gene: TRBD1; abundance: .; v_gene: TRBV20-1; CDR3nt: TGCAGTGCTAGAGACCCCAGGACAGGGCGATACAATGAGCAGTTCTTC; CDR3aa: CSARDPRTGRYNEQFF
j_gene: TRBJ1-2; d_gene: TRBD1; abundance: few; v_gene: TRBV30; CDR3nt: TGTGCCTGGACCCTAACAGGGGGGAGCTATGGCTACACCTTC; CDR3aa: CAWTLTGGSYGYTF
j_gene: TRBJ1-4; d_gene: .; abundance: .; v_gene: TRBV9; CDR3nt: TGTGCCAGCAGCGTTGGTGTAAAGGGGACCGGTGAAAAACTGTTTTTT; CDR3aa: CASSVGVKGTGEKLFF
j_gene: TRBJ2-5; d_gene: .; abundance: .; v_gene: TRBV7-2; CDR3nt: TGTGCCAGCAGTCCCAACGGGGAGACCCAGTACTTC; CDR3aa: CASSPNGETQYF
j_gene: TRBJ2-3; d_gene: .; abundance: few; v_gene: TRBV5-5; CDR3nt: TGTGCCAGCAGCTTCTCCGGGTCTAACGCAGATACGCAGTATTTT; CDR3aa: CASSFSGSNADTQYF
j_gene: TRBJ2-5; d_gene: .; abundance: .; v_gene: TRBV5-1; CDR3nt: TGCGCCAGCAGCTTGAGCAGGGCGACCGAAGAGACCCAGTACTTC; CDR3aa: CASSLSRATEETQYF
j_gene: TRBJ2-5; d_gene: .; abundance: few; v_gene: TRBV9; CDR3nt: TGTGCCAGCAGCGTAGCTCCCGGGAACCAAGAGACCCAGTACTTC; CDR3aa: CASSVAPGNQETQYF
j_gene: TRBJ2-1; d_gene: .; abundance: many; v_gene: TRBV12-3/TRBV12-4; CDR3nt: TGTGCCAGCAGCCCGGGACAGTGGAGGGGCTCCTACAATGAGCAGTTCTTC; CDR3aa: CASSPGQWRGSYNEQFF
j_gene: TRBJ2-1; d_gene: TRBD2; abundance: few; v_gene: TRBV5-6; CDR3nt: TGTGCCAGCATCCTGGGTCTCTCTAGCGGATACTACAATGAGCAGTTCTTC; CDR3aa: CASILGLSSGYYNEQFF
j_gene: TRBJ2-1; d_gene: TRBD1; abundance: .; v_gene: TRBV24-1; CDR3nt: TGTGCCACCAGTGATCCGGAAACAGGGGGCGCCTACAATGAGCAGTTCTTC; CDR3aa: CATSDPETGGAYNEQFF
j_gene: TRBJ2-7; d_gene: .; abundance: .; v_gene: TRBV12-3/TRBV12-4; CDR3nt: TGTGCCAGCACCCAATCCTTGGGGGAGCAGTACTTC; CDR3aa: CASTQSLGEQYF
j_gene: TRBJ2-2; d_gene: TRBD2; abundance: .; v_gene: TRBV11-2; CDR3nt: TGTGCCAGCAACCTCTGGGTAGCGGGGGCCACGAACACCGGGGAGCTGTTTTTT; CDR3aa: CASNLWVAGATNTGELFF
j_gene: TRBJ1-2; d_gene: TRBD1; abundance: .; v_gene: TRBV29-1; CDR3nt: TGCAGCACCCGGCAGGGGGATTTTGACTATGGCTACACCTTC; CDR3aa: CSTRQGDFDYGYTF